The rows below give T cell receptor beta chains drawn from one sample of a study of human T cells and chemical hapten exposure. From the RACE reads, TCRdb called clonotypes with MiXCR, one entry per CDR3 protein. The data hold 65,000 to 95,000 distinct CDR3 sequences, with 6.6% observed a single time. Source: whole blood, taken in connection with sensitization to the hapten diphenylcyclopropenone (DPC). These receptors came from a woman in her 30s with alopecia areata. Some clones in this sample may be carry-over from other donors' samples. CDR3s leave out the opening cysteine and the closing phenylalanine or tryptophan.

v_call	j_call	cdr3_length	cdr3_aa
TRBV4-1	TRBJ1-2	13	ASSRPGTGDYGYT
TRBV14	TRBJ1-1	14	ASSPNRGLPNTEAF
TRBV20-1	TRBJ2-5	14	SARDPKSSGGETQY
TRBV29-1	TRBJ1-1	10	SVEVQNTEAF
TRBV7-9	TRBJ1-1	9	ASGEDTEAF
TRBV5-1	TRBJ1-4	11	ASQGATNEKLF
TRBV12-3/TRBV12-4	TRBJ2-7	13	ASSFLSGNSYEQY
TRBV10-1	TRBJ2-3	11	ASSVRSTDTQY
TRBV2	TRBJ1-5	14	ASSPPAYRGNQPQH
TRBV18	TRBJ1-1	12	ASSPTDRNTEAF
TRBV7-2	TRBJ2-3	13	ASSLRDRVADTQY
TRBV29-1	TRBJ2-2	13	SVNVGGANTGELF
TRBV12-5	TRBJ2-1	11	ASDQGFYNEQF
TRBV6-2/TRBV6-3	TRBJ2-2	15	ASSYLSSGAFTGELF
TRBV3-1	TRBJ1-2	12	ASSQSTGTGGYT
TRBV12-3/TRBV12-4	TRBJ2-3	13	ASSGTGSKTDTQY
TRBV20-1	TRBJ1-5	14	SASTQTGVLNQPQH
TRBV6-1	TRBJ1-5	11	ASTYSFGQPQH
TRBV3-1	TRBJ1-5	14	ASSHAGQGHNQPQH
TRBV6-4	TRBJ1-5	18	ASSDITGGSVSDSNQPQH
TRBV12-3/TRBV12-4	TRBJ1-1	12	ASSFPPEVTEAF
TRBV18	TRBJ2-4	9	ASSPGFIQY
TRBV29-1	TRBJ2-5	10	SGYSSQETQY
TRBV20-1	TRBJ2-1	12	SARPMSSYNEQF
TRBV25-1	TRBJ2-7	12	ASSPPAGGREQY
TRBV30	TRBJ2-2	13	AWSVRPGLGGELF
TRBV11-3	TRBJ2-2	14	ASSNDQGANTGELF
TRBV29-1	TRBJ1-3	14	SVEVDGISEGNTIY
TRBV5-6	TRBJ2-7	13	ASSRFAMDSAEQY
TRBV7-6	TRBJ2-3	16	ASSLARGGPRITDTQY
TRBV18	TRBJ1-2	14	ASSRPGQGEIYGYT
TRBV6-5	TRBJ2-1	11	ASSYSKGYEQF
TRBV6-5	TRBJ2-3	12	ASRSGGVTDTQY
TRBV6-1	TRBJ1-2	12	ASSPLERGYGYT
TRBV20-1	TRBJ1-1	13	SGDRGRAQDTEAF
TRBV5-1	TRBJ2-5	12	ASSSGRTKETQY
TRBV20-1	TRBJ1-6	11	SARGFLRPPLH
TRBV18	TRBJ1-3	16	ASSPVLTGQGPGNTIY
TRBV3-1	TRBJ2-3	12	ASSQEGGTDTQY
TRBV15	TRBJ1-5	11	ATSLPSPQPQH
TRBV30	TRBJ2-7	10	AWSRDNYEQY
TRBV30	TRBJ1-5	11	AWSEGGDQPQH
TRBV18	TRBJ2-5	12	ASSPTRTQETQY
TRBV7-8	TRBJ2-7	13	ASSSGMGGSYEQY
TRBV5-6	TRBJ2-4	11	ASSLWRTNIQY
TRBV9	TRBJ1-2	12	ASSPESEFYGYT
TRBV12-5	TRBJ1-1	11	ASGLSLNTEAF
TRBV14	TRBJ2-3	12	ASSQVGFTDTQY
TRBV4-2	TRBJ2-5	14	ASSQYGTSGQETQY
TRBV5-1	TRBJ1-2	12	ASSTNAGGYGYT
TRBV20-1	TRBJ2-7	14	SARARLQDRAYEQY
TRBV6-1	TRBJ1-1	11	ASGQIMNTEAF
TRBV7-3	TRBJ2-3	12	ASRTGASTDTQY
TRBV3-1	TRBJ2-7	13	ASSPPGQFPHEQY